These 10 T cell receptor beta chains were sequenced from one sample in a study. TCRdb called the 5' RACE reads again in MiXCR, with one record for every CDR3 protein. The table has about 32,000 distinct CDR3 sequences, 20% to 30% seen once. Tregs were sorted as CD4+CD25+CD127-/low cells. Sequencing used tumor-infiltrating Tregs sorted from the breast tumor. The source of these receptors is a female donor with breast cancer.

This clonotype was found once. A much larger clone differs by one base, so this may be a read error. This sequence joins TRBV7-9 and TRBJ2-7; D perhaps matches TRBD1 (5 bases). This CDR3 comprises 13 residues. V was shortened by 0 bases and J by 6 bases, with 9 bases between the two germline ends. From germline, CDR1 is SEHNR and CDR2 FQNEAQ (reference sequence). CDR3 in amino acids: CASSLAGACEQYF. In DNA form, the CDR3 reads TGTGCCAGCAGCTTAGCAGGGGCCTGCGAGCAGTACTTC.

This clonotype appeared many times. The CDR3 protein is CASSSAGLTVNEQFF. In DNA, the CDR3 is TGTGCCAGCAGCTCCGCGGGACTTACGGTCAATGAGCAGTTCTTC. This chain uses TRBV7-3 with TRBJ2-1; tentative D call: TRBD2 (6 bases). V was cut by 4 bases and J by 6 bases, with 16 bases left in between. Germline CDR1 reads SGHTA; CDR2 reads FQGTGA. This CDR3 region has 15 residues. Combining the CDR3 with reference TRBV7-3 and TRBJ2-1 gives the whole variable domain GAGVSQTPSNKVTEKGKYVELRCDPISGHTALYWYRQSLGQGPEFLIYFQGTGAADDSGLPNDRFFAVRPEGSVSTLKIQRTERGDSAVYLCASSSAGLTVNEQFFGPGTRLTVL.

Of note for this clonotype: A clone one base away is much larger, so this may be a read error. The chain uses TRBV12-3 or TRBV12-4 and TRBJ1-5, with TRBD1 as a possible D gene (5 bases). The CDR3 extends over 17 amino acids. CDR3 nucleotides: TGTGCCAGCAGCTCCCCTCAGGGTGTGGCGTGGAATCGGCCCCAGCATTTT. Translating it yields CASSSPQGVAWNRPQHF.

This clonotype was found many times. This rearrangement joins TRBV2 to TRBJ1-1; D uncertain. CDR1 SNHLY and CDR2 FYNNEI come from the germline V gene. This CDR3 comprises 14 residues. V was cut by 6 bases and J by 5 bases, with 16 bases left in between. In nucleotides, the CDR3 is TGTGCCAGCAGCGGCTTAGAAGCCGGGACTGAAGCTTTCTTT. Encoded protein: CASSGLEAGTEAFF.

This clonotype has at least ten counts. The chain recombines TRBV14 with TRBJ1-1, with 7 positions matching TRBD1. Unmatched junction bases numbered 3, after V lost 2 bases and J lost 3 bases. The CDR3 loop spans 14 amino acids. Germline lookup yields CDR1 SGHDN and CDR2 FVKESK. CDR3 DNA: TGTGCCAGCAGCCAAAATACAGGGGACACTGAAGCTTTCTTT. It specifies CASSQNTGDTEAFF.

This clonotype appeared a single time. The junction differs from germline at one of its ends, possibly a read error. V is TRBV29-1 and J is TRBJ1-1, with TRBD1 as a possible D gene (5 bases). The CDR3 consists of 11 residues. Germline V gene sequence: CDR1 SQVTM, CDR2 ANQGSEA. The CDR3 DNA sequence: TGCAGCGTTGTTGTGGGACCTGATGCTTTCTTT. The encoded protein is CSVVVGPDAFF.

To note about this clonotype: One base away lies a much larger clone, so this may be a sequencing read error. V usage is TRBV10-3 and J usage is TRBJ2-1; D is ambiguous. This CDR3 has 10 residues. In germline, CDR1 is ENHRY, CDR2 SYGVKD. The CDR3 sequence: CATRGNGQFF. The DNA of the CDR3 is TGTGCCACCAGAGGCAATGGGCAGTTCTTC.

The gene calls are TRBV10-3 and TRBJ1-1; D is perhaps TRBD1 (6 bases). CDR3 size: 16 residues. Trimming cost V 5 bases and J 5 bases, with 21 bases left between them. CDR1 is ENHRY and CDR2 is SYGVKD in the germline V gene. Written as DNA, the CDR3 is TGTGCCATCAGTAAACCGACAGGCGGGTATGGGACTGAAGCTTTCTTT. This encodes CAISKPTGGYGTEAFF.

This clonotype was seen at least ten times. V gene TRBV6-5 combines with J gene TRBJ2-1; D unclear. The CDR3 length is 15 residues. Germline V gene lookup returns CDR1 MNHEY and CDR2 SVGAGI. Trimming left V 2 bases short and J 6 bases short, with 14 bases between. The CDR3 sequence: CASSYHSSASNEQFF. CDR3 bases: TGTGCCAGCAGTTACCACTCTTCCGCGAGCAATGAGCAGTTCTTC.

This clonotype occurred many times. V gene TRBV6-6 combines with J gene TRBJ1-1; D is unclear. The germline CDR1 and CDR2 sequences are MNHNY and SVGAGI (reference sequence). Trimming removed 5 bases from V and 1 base from J, with 17 bases in between. The CDR3 length is 16 residues. The CDR3 DNA is TGTGCCAGCAGTCCCTCCCTGTTTCAGGAGAACACTGAAGCTTTCTTT. Translation: CASSPSLFQENTEAFF.